Below, 26 T cell receptor beta chains from the same sample are listed, as sequenced in a study of T cell clonality in common variable immunodeficiency. Some clones are missing from TCRdb's copy, which holds only in-frame ones; the method was immunoSEQ multiplex PCR. Listed here are approximately 44,000 clones without any singletons, the top ten holding roughly a tenth. The sample consisted of peripheral blood mononuclear cells. The receptors were gathered from a person aged 18-70 years in good health.

This clone was observed many times. The read is 3 residues too short to cover the CDR3 end, so that end is filled in from the germline J gene. The V call is TRBV20-1, the J call TRBJ2-2; D unresolved. CDR3 size: 13 residues. Trimming pared 2 bases from V and 1 base from J, leaving 5 bases between. From germline, CDR1 is DFQATT and CDR2 SNEGSKA (reference sequence). The CDR3 spells CSARHLNTGELFF. The sequenced part of the CDR3 DNA is TGCAGTGCTAGACACTTGAACACCGGGGAG.

The table lists this clone with many counts. The read ends 3 residues shy of where the CDR3 ends; the end is completed using the germline J gene. V gene TRBV30 combines with J gene TRBJ1-6, with 7 bases lining up with TRBD1. The germline CDR1 and CDR2 sequences are GTSNPN and SVGIG (reference sequence). The CDR3 covers 14 residues. The V and J ends lost 7 bases and 7 bases, in that order; junction bases with no gene match: 10. CDR3 DNA (partial): TGTGCCTCCCCCTGGGGACAGTCAAATTCACCC. This gives the protein CASPWGQSNSP. In full, the CDR3 reads CASPWGQSNSPLHF. Filled out from reference TRBV30 and TRBJ1-6, the complete variable domain reads SQTIHQWPATLVQPVGSPLSLECTVEGTSNPNLYWYRQAAGRGLQLLFYSVGIGQISSEVPQNLSASRPQDRQFILSSKKLLLSDSGFYLCASPWGQSNSPLHFGNGTRLTVT.

This clone was seen at least ten times. Read coverage stops 3 residues before the CDR3 terminus; the germline J gene supplies the remainder. The chain is built from TRBV19 and TRBJ1-1, with 8 nucleotides matching TRBD1. Germline V gives CDR1 LNHDA, CDR2 SQIVND (reference sequence). This CDR3 comprises 13 residues. V lost 6 bases and J lost 6; bases outside the gene matches: 6. The CDR3 spells CASRKGQGPEAFF. The part of the CDR3 DNA that was read is TGTGCCAGTAGGAAAGGACAGGGCCCTGAA. Drawing the rest from reference TRBV19 and TRBJ1-1, the complete variable domain is DGGITQSPKYLFRKEGQNVTLSCEQNLNHDAMYWYRQDPGQGLRLIYYSQIVNDFQKGDIAEGYSVSREKKESFPLTVTSAQKNPTAFYLCASRKGQGPEAFFGQGTRLTVV.

In this sample, this clone turned up many times. Incomplete CDR3 DNA: TGTGCCAGTAGTGTCGACAGGTGGGGTAATTCACCC. It specifies CASSVDRWGNSP. The CDR3 as a whole reads CASSVDRWGNSPLHF. The chain combines TRBV19 with TRBJ1-6; tentative D call: TRBD1 (6 bases). The sequence runs out 3 residues before the end of the CDR3; the remainder is reconstructed from the germline J gene. The CDR3 is made up of 15 amino acids. Germline CDR1 is LNHDA and CDR2 is SQIVND (reference sequence). V was pared by 5 bases and J by 6 bases, with 14 bases between. Looking up the rest from reference TRBV19 and TRBJ1-6 gives the full variable domain: DGGITQSPKYLFRKEGQNVTLSCEQNLNHDAMYWYRQDPGQGLRLIYYSQIVNDFQKGDIAEGYSVSREKKESFPLTVTSAQKNPTAFYLCASSVDRWGNSPLHFGNGTRLTVT.

There are many counts of this clone. The CDR3 end is not reached by the read, which stops 3 residues before it; the germline J gene fills it in. V usage is TRBV2 and J usage is TRBJ1-4, with TRBD1 identical over 7 bases. This CDR3 spans 16 amino acids. Germline V gene data show CDR1 as SNHLY and CDR2 as FYNNEI. V shed 6 bases, J shed 0 bases, and the junction held 7 bases outside the gene matches. Incomplete CDR3 DNA: TGTGCCAGCAGGACAGGGTGGGTTGCAACTAATGAAAAA. Its protein is CASRTGWVATNEK. The complete CDR3 reads CASRTGWVATNEKLFF. The full variable domain, completed using reference TRBV2 and TRBJ1-4, is EPEVTQTPSHQVTQMGQEVILRCVPISNHLYFYWYRQILGQKVEFLVSFYNNEISEKSEIFDDQFSVERPDGSNFTLKIRSTKLEDSAMYFCASRTGWVATNEKLFFGSGTQLSVL.

This clone was recorded many times. The read ends 3 residues early relative to the CDR3; the germline J gene fills the gap. The chain is built from TRBV5-8 and TRBJ2-3, with 9 bases aligning to TRBD2. Trimming cost V 4 bases and J 4 bases; bases outside gene matches: 7. CDR1 and CDR2 (germline): SGHTS, YDEGEE. The length of the CDR3 is 15 residues. The CDR3 region is CASSLSGGFSDTQYF. The CDR3 bases that were read are TGTGCCAGCAGCCTTAGCGGGGGATTCTCAGATACG.

As for this clone: The read terminates 3 residues before the CDR3 end, so the remaining end is supplied by the germline J gene. V gene TRBV7-8 combines with J gene TRBJ2-7, with D tentatively TRBD1 (5 bases). Germline CDR1 reads SGHVS; CDR2 reads FQNEAQ. This CDR3 is 12 amino acids long. V was trimmed by 0 bases and J by 5 bases, leaving 5 bases between them. CDR3 loop: CASSLAGDEQYF. The DNA read from the CDR3 is TGTGCCAGCAGCTTAGCAGGGGACGAG.

This clone was counted between two and nine times. The observed sequence ends 3 residues before the CDR3 terminus, with the missing tail filled in from the germline J gene. The chain uses TRBV5-1 and TRBJ2-5, with TRBD2 matching 11 bases. Germline CDR1 and CDR2: SGHRS and YFSETQ. Unmatched junction bases numbered 9, after V lost 6 bases and J lost 5 bases. The CDR3 is made up of 15 amino acids. The CDR3 spells CASKISGGAEETQYF. The sequenced CDR3 bases are TGCGCCAGCAAAATTAGCGGGGGGGCCGAGGAGACC. The variable domain in full, completed from reference TRBV5-1 and TRBJ2-5, reads KAGVTQTPRYLIKTRGQQVTLSCSPISGHRSVSWYQQTPGQGLQFLFEYFSETQRNKGNFPGRFSGRQFSNSRSEMNVSTLELGDSALYLCASKISGGAEETQYFGPGTRLLVL.

Many counts were recorded for this clone. From the germline J gene comes the end of the CDR3, since the read stops 3 residues before it. V and J are TRBV2 and TRBJ1-2; the match to TRBD1 covers 7 bases. Germline trimming cut 7 bases from V and 7 bases from J; bases unmatched to any gene: 3. The CDR3 runs 11 residues. CDR1 is SNHLY, CDR2 FYNNEI, per germline. CDR3 sequence: CASMAGGGYTF. The DNA read from the CDR3 is TGTGCCAGCATGGCAGGGGGTGGC.

This clone was recorded many times. Read sequence stops 3 residues before the CDR3 end, and the germline J gene provides the missing end. V gene TRBV12-3 or TRBV12-4 combines with J gene TRBJ1-1, with 7 bases lining up with TRBD1. CDR3 length equals 13 residues. V was clipped by 8 bases and J by 4 bases; unmatched bases: 7. CDR3 in amino acids: CASGRGQGTEAFF. The sequenced CDR3 bases are TGTGCCAGCGGGAGGGGGCAGGGCACTGAA.

This clone was detected ten times or more. The read falls 3 residues short of the CDR3 end, and the missing part is taken from the germline J gene. This rearrangement joins TRBV20-1 to TRBJ2-5; 9 positions agree with TRBD2. Germline V gene data show CDR1 as DFQATT and CDR2 as SNEGSKA (reference sequence). The CDR3 sequence is 15 residues long. Trimming took 1 base from V and 3 from J; bases not matched to a gene: 6. The CDR3 DNA, read in part, is TGCAGTGCTAGAGTTTTAGCGGGGGAGGAAGAGACC. This sequence encodes CSARVLAGEEET. The CDR3 in its entirety is CSARVLAGEEETQYF.

This clone was detected many times. Sequencing ends 3 residues short of the CDR3 end; the germline J gene provides the rest. The V gene is TRBV5-1, the J gene TRBJ2-1; a possible D gene is TRBD2 (6 bases). This CDR3 is built from 14 residues. V shed 0 bases and J shed 7 bases, with 11 bases lying between them. From germline, CDR1 is SGHRS and CDR2 YFSETQ. The CDR3 protein is CASSLGRDWNEQFF. The DNA read from the CDR3 is TGCGCCAGCAGCTTGGGCAGGGACTGGAATGAG.

This clone was counted many times. Read coverage stops 3 residues before the CDR3 terminus; the germline J gene supplies the remainder. The chain combines TRBV3-1 (or the pseudogene TRBV3-2) with TRBJ2-3, with TRBD2 as a possible D gene (5 bases). CDR3 length: 15 amino acids. The V end was cut by 4 bases, the J end by 1 base, with 12 bases between. Germline CDR1 and CDR2: LGHDT and YNNKEL (reference sequence). The CDR3: CASSRAAGGTDTQYF. Partial CDR3 DNA: TGTGCCAGCAGCCGCGCGGCGGGCGGCACAGATACG.

This clone was detected only a few times. The missing CDR3 end, 3 residues past where the read stops, is filled in from the germline J gene. V gene TRBV30 combines with J gene TRBJ1-5; possibly TRBD1 for D (5 bases). Between the trimmed V and J ends, which lost 2 bases and 4 bases, there was a span of 12 bases. The CDR3 runs to 14 residues. Germline loops: CDR1 GTSNPN, CDR2 SVGIG (reference sequence). The covered CDR3 bases are TGTGCCTGGAGTCGATCAGGGCTAAATCAGCCC. Translation gives CAWSRSGLNQP. The whole CDR3 protein is CAWSRSGLNQPQHF.

This clone came up many times. Here the CDR3 reads CASSFNSEAFF. CDR3 DNA, as far as it was read: TGTGCCAGTAGTTTTAATTCTGAA. The chain has TRBV19 and TRBJ1-1; no reliable D call. The read gets to within 3 residues of the CDR3 end, and the germline J gene fills in the rest. The ends were cut back, 5 bases at V and 6 bases at J, with 7 bases in the middle. Germline V gene lookup returns CDR1 LNHDA and CDR2 SQIVND (reference sequence). The CDR3 covers 11 residues.

This clone has at least ten counts. The read terminates 3 residues ahead of where the CDR3 ends, so the germline J gene completes it. The V call is TRBV12-3 or TRBV12-4, the J call TRBJ1-6; 9 bases match TRBD1. The CDR3 is made up of 14 amino acids. V shed 6 bases, J shed 9 bases, and the junction held 6 bases outside the gene matches. The CDR3 here is CASSLTGGGSPLHF. The part of the CDR3 DNA that was read is TGTGCCAGCAGCCTAACAGGGGGCGGTTCACCC.

This clone was counted at least ten times. The sequenced fragment ends 3 residues before the CDR3 boundary, so the rest is inferred from the germline J gene. The V and J genes are TRBV20-1 and TRBJ1-2, with 12 nucleotides matching TRBD1. The CDR3 length is 14 residues. CDR1 and CDR2 (germline): DFQATT, SNEGSKA (reference sequence). The CDR3 loop is CSAGGGQGAAGYTF. CDR3 DNA (partial): TGCAGTGCTGGGGGGGGACAGGGGGCGGCGGGC.

The table lists this clone with a few counts. CDR3 loop: CASSPGGTSGGLVETQYF. Partial CDR3 DNA: TGCGCCAGCAGCCCTGGCGGGACTAGCGGGGGTCTCGTAGAGACC. The V and J genes are TRBV5-1 and TRBJ2-5; 14 bases match TRBD2. The CDR3 goes on 3 residues after the read ends, and that part is filled in from the germline J gene. This CDR3 comprises 18 residues. The trim removed 4 bases at V and 4 bases at J, leaving 12 bases unmatched. Germline V gives CDR1 SGHRS, CDR2 YFSETQ.

This clone was counted between two and nine times. The CDR3 end falls 3 residues outside the read, so it is completed with the germline J gene. V is TRBV7-2 and J is TRBJ2-5; tentative D call: TRBD2 (5 bases). V lost 5 bases, J lost 5 bases, and 15 bases lay in between. The CDR3 runs 14 residues. Germline lookup yields CDR1 SGHTA and CDR2 FQGNSA. The CDR3 loop reads CASSVPGFRETQYF. The sequenced part of the CDR3 DNA is TGTGCCAGCAGCGTCCCGGGGTTTCGGGAGACC.

As regards this clone: The observed sequence ends 3 residues before the CDR3 terminus, with the missing tail filled in from the germline J gene. V and J are TRBV6-2 or TRBV6-3 and TRBJ2-4; TRBD1 aligns across 8 bases. The CDR3 covers 15 residues. CDR1 MNHEY and CDR2 SVGEGT come from the germline V gene. CDR3 bases read: TGTGCCAGCAGTGCACAGGGGGTGCCTAACTATGGT. Amino acids: CASSAQGVPNYG. The complete CDR3 sequence is CASSAQGVPNYGQYF.

This clone has a count of ten or more. The read gets to within 3 residues of the CDR3 end, and the germline J gene fills in the rest. This chain connects TRBV11-3 to TRBJ2-5; D is unclear. The CDR3 is 12 amino acids. V shed 2 bases and J shed 5 bases, with 6 bases lying between them. Looked up from germline, CDR1 is SGHNT and CDR2 is YENEEA. CDR3 DNA, as far as it was read: TGTGCCAGCAGCTTAAAGGTTGAGACC. Its protein is CASSLKVET. The complete CDR3 reads CASSLKVETQYF.

In its sample, this clone was seen many times. The missing CDR3 end, 3 residues past where the read stops, is filled in from the germline J gene. The chain combines TRBV7-2 with TRBJ2-4, with 8 bases aligning to TRBD2. Germline trimming cut 4 bases from V and 7 bases from J; bases unmatched to any gene: 9. This CDR3 contains 15 residues. Germline V gene data show CDR1 as SGHTA and CDR2 as FQGNSA. The CDR3 loop is CASSSFSGGRNIQYF. The covered CDR3 bases are TGTGCCAGCAGCTCCTTCAGCGGGGGCCGCAACATT. Filled out from reference TRBV7-2 and TRBJ2-4, the complete variable domain reads GAGVSQSPSNKVTEKGKDVELRCDPISGHTALYWYRQSLGQGLEFLIYFQGNSAPDKSGLPSDRFSAERTGGSVSTLTIQRTQQEDSAVYLCASSSFSGGRNIQYFGAGTRLSVL.

This clone was seen many times. CDR3 DNA (partial): TGCAGTGCTTCATATCCCAGGGGTCCCCTATCCTACGAG. Residues: CSASYPRGPLSYE. From start to end, the CDR3 is CSASYPRGPLSYEQYF. V usage is TRBV20-1 and J usage is TRBJ2-7; TRBD1 is a possible D gene (6 bases). Sequencing ends 3 residues short of the CDR3 end; the germline J gene provides the rest. Germline V gene data show CDR1 as DFQATT and CDR2 as SNEGSKA (reference sequence). The CDR3 loop spans 16 amino acids. V lost 5 bases and J lost 1, with 21 bases in between.

This clone was observed many times. Incomplete CDR3 DNA: TGCGCCAGCAGGGGGGGGAGGACAGCGAACTACGAG. Translating it yields CASRGGRTANYE. The full CDR3 is CASRGGRTANYEQYF. The chain joins TRBV5-1 to TRBJ2-7; D is possibly TRBD2 (7 bases). The CDR3 end falls 3 residues outside the read, so it is completed with the germline J gene. V lost 5 bases and J lost 3, with 18 bases in between. CDR1 and CDR2 (germline): SGHRS, YFSETQ. This CDR3 spans 15 amino acids. Based on the CDR3 plus reference TRBV5-1 and TRBJ2-7, the full variable domain is KAGVTQTPRYLIKTRGQQVTLSCSPISGHRSVSWYQQTPGQGLQFLFEYFSETQRNKGNFPGRFSGRQFSNSRSEMNVSTLELGDSALYLCASRGGRTANYEQYFGPGTRLTVT.

This clone appeared many times. The CDR3 end lies 3 residues beyond the end of the read and is filled in from the germline J gene. J is TRBJ2-3 and V is TRBV5-6; 7 nucleotides line up with TRBD1. The CDR3 loop spans 15 amino acids. J was trimmed by 2 bases and V by 4 bases; bases with no gene match: 7. Per the germline V gene, CDR1 is SGHDT and CDR2 is YYEEEE. The CDR3 bases that were read are TGTGCCAGCAGCCCCGACAGGGCCCTCACAGATACG. Protein product: CASSPDRALTDT. The CDR3 in full is CASSPDRALTDTQYF.

This clone was detected many times. The CDR3 is cut off 3 residues early in the read; its end comes from the germline J gene. J is TRBJ1-2 and V is TRBV29-1; D uncertain. The CDR3 loop spans 13 amino acids. Per the germline V gene, CDR1 is SQVTM and CDR2 is ANQGSEA. The CDR3 bases that were read are TGCAGCGTTGAAGCATTTATCGGCGGCGGC. Amino acids: CSVEAFIGGG. The full CDR3 reads CSVEAFIGGGYTF.